This TCR beta chain was sequenced during a study of blood T cell repertoires in COVID-19. Study background: The United States, Italy and Spain were the sources of the acute and convalescent COVID-19 samples. Sample material is recorded as cDNA or gDNA derived from T cells, B-cell-depleted T cells, or PBMCs.

As handled by the study authors: Reference gene primer amplification gave nucleated cell count estimates. Some clones are missing from TCRdb's copy, which holds only in-frame ones; the method was immunoSEQ multiplex PCR. V, J and clone size were drawn from that table, and D and trimming were deduced from the DNA. The table has 300,000 to 350,000 clones, around 91% seen once. The CDR3 totals 15 residues. In germline, CDR1 is MNHEY, CDR2 SMNVEV (reference sequence). The J segment lost 5 bases and the V segment lost 5 bases, leaving 11 bases of the junction unmatched. Sequencing input: peripheral blood. This TCR came from a woman in her 40s with COVID-19, enrolled during active disease. This chain connects TRBV27 to TRBJ2-5; 7 nucleotides agree with TRBD1. In DNA, the CDR3 is TGTGCCAGCAGTAGGATACAGGGGTTCGGGGAGACCCAGTACTTC. Encoded protein: CASSRIQGFGETQYF.